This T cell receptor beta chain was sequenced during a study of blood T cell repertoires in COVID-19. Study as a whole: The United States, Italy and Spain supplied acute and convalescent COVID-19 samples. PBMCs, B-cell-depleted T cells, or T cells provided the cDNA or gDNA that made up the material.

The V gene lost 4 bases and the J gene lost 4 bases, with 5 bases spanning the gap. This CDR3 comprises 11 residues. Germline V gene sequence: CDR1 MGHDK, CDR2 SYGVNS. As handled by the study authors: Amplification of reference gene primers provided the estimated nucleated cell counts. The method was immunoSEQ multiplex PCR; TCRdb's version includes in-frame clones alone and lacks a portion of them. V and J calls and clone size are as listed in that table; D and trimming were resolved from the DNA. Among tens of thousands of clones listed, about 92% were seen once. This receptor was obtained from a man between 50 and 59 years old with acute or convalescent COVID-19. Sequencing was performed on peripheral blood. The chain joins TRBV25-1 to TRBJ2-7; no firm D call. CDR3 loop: CASSVHYEQYF. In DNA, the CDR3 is TGTGCCAGCAGTGTCCATTACGAGCAGTACTTC.